This TCR beta chain stems from a study of T cell responses to AZD1222 COVID-19 vaccine. The protocol was immunoSEQ multiplex PCR, while the TCRdb copy is restricted to in-frame clones and leaves out a portion. Among 150,000 or so clones listed, roughly 92% were seen once. This clone was seen once. The source is an adult in good health. The sample was peripheral blood, taken on day 0 of AZD1222 vaccination.

The CDR3 region is CASSQIPGPSTDTQYF. The CDR3 DNA sequence: TGTGCCAGCAGCCAAATACCGGGACCAAGCACAGATACGCAGTATTTT. The chain is built from TRBV7-2 and TRBJ2-3, with D perhaps being TRBD1 or TRBD2 (5 bases each). This CDR3 has 16 amino acids. V dropped 5 bases and J dropped 0 bases, with 15 bases sitting between them. Germline lookup yields CDR1 SGHTA and CDR2 FQGNSA.